A selection of T cell receptor beta chains follows, all from one sample in a study of response to subunit inactivated influenza vaccine. In TCRdb, the RT-PCR reads were re-called with MiXCR into one record per CDR3 protein. The data show some 550,000 distinct CDR3 sequences, with around 25% seen just once and approximately 3% held by the top ten. The sample also formed part of further work on T cells expressing NK-cell markers.

Specimen: CD4+ T cells sorted from PBMCs, collected approximately 12 days after vaccination. These receptors came from a middle-aged man who received an inactivated influenza vaccine. CDR3s include the opening cysteine and the closing phenylalanine or tryptophan. Fields, in order: V gene, clone size, J gene, D gene, CDR3 protein, CDR3 DNA. A D gene is named only where the DNA matches it firmly. Some rows mark clone size as missing; the rest say once, few, many or name a class of expanded clone.

v_call: TRBV7-2; clone_size: NA; j_call: TRBJ2-3; d_call: TRBD2; cdr3_aa: CASRLGAGFADTQYF; cdr3_nt: TGTGCCAGCAGGTTGGGAGCGGGATTCGCAGATACGCAGTATTTT
v_call: TRBV7-9; clone_size: NA; j_call: TRBJ2-3; d_call: NA; cdr3_aa: CASSPRVRTDTQYF; cdr3_nt: TGTGCCAGCAGCCCCAGGGTCAGGACAGATACGCAGTATTTT
v_call: TRBV5-6; clone_size: NA; j_call: TRBJ1-6; d_call: NA; cdr3_aa: CASSLEMGRGSPLHF; cdr3_nt: TGTGCCAGCAGCTTGGAAATGGGCAGAGGATCACCCCTCCACTTT
v_call: TRBV18; clone_size: many; j_call: TRBJ1-2; d_call: TRBD1; cdr3_aa: CASSPGTDYGYTF; cdr3_nt: TGTGCCAGCAGTCCCGGGACAGACTATGGCTACACCTTC
v_call: TRBV20-1; clone_size: NA; j_call: TRBJ1-5; d_call: NA; cdr3_aa: CSARDWDTGGISNQPQHF; cdr3_nt: TGCAGTGCTAGAGATTGGGACACTGGAGGTATAAGCAATCAGCCCCAGCATTTT
v_call: TRBV20-1; clone_size: few; j_call: TRBJ2-2; d_call: TRBD2; cdr3_aa: CSAHSGTRETGELFF; cdr3_nt: TGCAGTGCTCACTCCGGGACTAGGGAGACCGGGGAGCTGTTTTTT
v_call: TRBV6-1; clone_size: once; j_call: TRBJ2-1; d_call: NA; cdr3_aa: CASPSANEQFF; cdr3_nt: TGTGCCAGCCCTAGCGCCAATGAGCAGTTCTTC
v_call: TRBV28; clone_size: NA; j_call: TRBJ2-3; d_call: NA; cdr3_aa: CASSSFHEGDTQYF; cdr3_nt: TGTGCCAGCAGTTCCTTCCATGAGGGAGATACGCAGTATTTT
v_call: TRBV20-1; clone_size: NA; j_call: TRBJ2-7; d_call: NA; cdr3_aa: CSATGISYEQYF; cdr3_nt: TGCAGTGCCACAGGGATCTCCTACGAGCAGTACTTC
v_call: TRBV29-1; clone_size: few; j_call: TRBJ2-3; d_call: NA; cdr3_aa: CSVERTRSTDTQYF; cdr3_nt: TGCAGCGTGGAGAGGACAAGAAGCACAGATACGCAGTATTTT
v_call: TRBV4-2; clone_size: once; j_call: TRBJ2-5; d_call: TRBD2; cdr3_aa: CASSPRGGAGQETQYF; cdr3_nt: TGTGCCAGCAGCCCCCGGGGAGGGGCAGGGCAAGAGACCCAGTACTTC
v_call: TRBV7-2; clone_size: NA; j_call: TRBJ2-7; d_call: NA; cdr3_aa: CASSLNLASYEQYF; cdr3_nt: TGTGCCAGCAGCTTAAACCTGGCTTCCTACGAGCAGTACTTC
v_call: TRBV18; clone_size: NA; j_call: TRBJ2-3; d_call: TRBD1; cdr3_aa: CASSGDSYTQYF; cdr3_nt: TGTGCCAGCTCAGGGGACAGCTATACGCAGTATTTT
v_call: TRBV6-1; clone_size: many; j_call: TRBJ2-5; d_call: TRBD2; cdr3_aa: CASSSGGYQETQYF; cdr3_nt: TGTGCCAGCAGTAGCGGGGGTTACCAAGAGACCCAGTACTTC
v_call: TRBV12-3/TRBV12-4; clone_size: few; j_call: TRBJ2-7; d_call: TRBD1; cdr3_aa: CASLRDSTYEQYF; cdr3_nt: TGTGCCAGCCTCCGGGACAGTACCTACGAGCAGTACTTC
v_call: TRBV12-3/TRBV12-4; clone_size: NA; j_call: TRBJ2-3; d_call: TRBD1; cdr3_aa: CASSSPQGAESTDTQYF; cdr3_nt: TGTGCCAGCAGCTCGCCACAGGGGGCGGAAAGCACAGATACGCAGTATTTT
v_call: TRBV12-2; clone_size: NA; j_call: TRBJ1-6; d_call: NA; cdr3_aa: CASRLALGRTEISPLHF; cdr3_nt: TGTGCAAGTCGCTTAGCGTTAGGGAGGACGGAAATTTCACCCCTCCACTTT
v_call: TRBV20-1; clone_size: NA; j_call: TRBJ1-6; d_call: NA; cdr3_aa: CSARQGGNSPLHF; cdr3_nt: TGCAGTGCTAGGCAGGGCGGAAATTCACCCCTCCACTTT
v_call: TRBV6-2/TRBV6-3; clone_size: NA; j_call: TRBJ2-1; d_call: TRBD1; cdr3_aa: CASRRDRGYYNEQFF; cdr3_nt: TGTGCCAGCAGACGGGACAGGGGCTACTACAATGAGCAGTTCTTC
v_call: TRBV20-1; clone_size: NA; j_call: TRBJ2-2; d_call: NA; cdr3_aa: CSARDFRLNTGELFF; cdr3_nt: TGCAGTGCTAGAGATTTCAGGCTTAACACCGGGGAGCTGTTTTTT
v_call: TRBV12-3/TRBV12-4; clone_size: few; j_call: TRBJ2-4; d_call: TRBD1; cdr3_aa: CASSEWDSKNIQYF; cdr3_nt: TGTGCCAGCAGTGAGTGGGACAGTAAAAACATTCAGTACTTC
v_call: TRBV20-1; clone_size: few; j_call: TRBJ1-5; d_call: NA; cdr3_aa: CSARYSLEQPQHF; cdr3_nt: TGCAGTGCTAGATACTCCCTAGAGCAGCCCCAGCATTTT